This entry is about one TCR beta chain. The antigen remains undetermined. Via 5' RACE with UMI labels, TRB cDNA libraries were prepared. Following a re-call of the 5' RACE reads, TCRdb has one entry per CDR3 protein and lacks DNA. The sample data list about 110,000 distinct CDR3 sequences. CDR3 size: 15 residues. Germline V gene data show CDR1 as LNHNV and CDR2 as YYDKDF (reference sequence). This specimen belongs to a study of CXCR3-negative and CXCR3-positive naive CD8 T cells. General study points: TRBV-TRBJ usage matched between naive CXCR3-negative and CXCR3-positive cells but not between memory cells. Fresh PBMCs went into most assays, and CXCR3 expression partly declined after cryopreservation. For CXCR3-positive naive cells, TRB CDR3s were more hydrophobic than those of CXCR3-negative naive cells. Diversity was high in both naive subsets and much lower in memory cells.

Input material: naive CXCR3+ CD8+ T cells from blood. The subset denotes: CD45RO-CCR7+CD27+CD95- naive CD8+ T cells expressing CXCR3 (TNR3+). The chain links TRBV15 to TRBJ1-1. The source is a human donor in good health. Some clones in this sample may be carry-over from other donors' samples. CDR3 amino acids: CATSRDSPGNTEAFF.